This TCR beta chain was captured by sequencing in a study of CD8 T cells in ankylosing spondylitis. TCRdb itself ran the 5' RACE reads through MiXCR, one entry per CDR3 protein. Of some 270,000 distinct CDR3 sequences listed, under 35% are singletons. Looked up from germline, CDR1 is DFQATT and CDR2 is SNEGSKA (reference sequence). V lost 3 bases and J 6 bases, leaving 4 bases between the germline ends. The CDR3 totals 10 residues. The table lists this clonotype with many counts. Input material: blood, either unsorted or a sorted T cell fraction (not recorded which). The rearrangement joins TRBV20-1 to TRBJ2-3; D ambiguous. The TCR comes from a male donor with ankylosing spondylitis or in good health (not recorded which). CDR3 DNA sequence: TGCAGTGCTAGTATTGATACGCAGTATTTT. Its protein is CSASIDTQYF.